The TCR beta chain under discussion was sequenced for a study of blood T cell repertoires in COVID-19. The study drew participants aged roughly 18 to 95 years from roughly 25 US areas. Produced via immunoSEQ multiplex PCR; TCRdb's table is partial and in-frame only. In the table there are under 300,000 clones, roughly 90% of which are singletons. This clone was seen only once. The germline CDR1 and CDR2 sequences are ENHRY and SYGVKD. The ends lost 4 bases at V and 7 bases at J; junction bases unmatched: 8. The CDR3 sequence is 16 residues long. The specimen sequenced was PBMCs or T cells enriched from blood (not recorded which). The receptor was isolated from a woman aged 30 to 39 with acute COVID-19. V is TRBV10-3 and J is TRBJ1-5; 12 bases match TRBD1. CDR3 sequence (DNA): TGTGCCATCAGTGGGGGGGACAGGGGGCTAGGGCAGCCCCAGCATTTT. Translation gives CAISGGDRGLGQPQHF.